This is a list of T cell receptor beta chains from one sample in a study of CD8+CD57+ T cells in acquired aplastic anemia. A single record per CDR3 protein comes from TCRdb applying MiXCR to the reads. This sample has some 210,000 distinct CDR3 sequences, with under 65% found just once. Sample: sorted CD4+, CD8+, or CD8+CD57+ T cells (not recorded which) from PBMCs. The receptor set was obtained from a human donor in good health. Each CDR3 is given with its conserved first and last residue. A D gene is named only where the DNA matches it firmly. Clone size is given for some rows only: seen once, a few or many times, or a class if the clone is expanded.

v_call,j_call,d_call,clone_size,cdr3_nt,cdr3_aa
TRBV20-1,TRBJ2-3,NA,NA,TGCAGTGCTAGAGATGGAGGAAGAACGGGTGAGACAGATACGCAGTATTTT,CSARDGGRTGETDTQYF
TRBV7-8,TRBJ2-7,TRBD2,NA,TGTGCCAGCAGCTCGGGGGTAGCGGGGGTGAACTACGAGCAGTACTTC,CASSSGVAGVNYEQYF
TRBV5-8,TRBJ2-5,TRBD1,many,TGTGCCAGCAGCCAAGACAGGGCGTACCAAGAGACCCAGTACTTC,CASSQDRAYQETQYF
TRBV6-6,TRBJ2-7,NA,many,TGTGCCAGCAGCCCCCCGGAGGTTACCTACGAGCAGTACTTC,CASSPPEVTYEQYF
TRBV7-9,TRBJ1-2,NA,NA,TGTGCCAGCAGCCACCCAACAGTTTATGGCTACACCTTC,CASSHPTVYGYTF
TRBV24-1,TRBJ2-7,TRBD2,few,TGTGCCACCAGTGCGGGAGGGTCCTACGAGCAGTACTTC,CATSAGGSYEQYF
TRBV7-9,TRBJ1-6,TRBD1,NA,TGTGCCAGCACCCCGCCGGACAGGGGCTGGGGTTCACCCCTCCACTTT,CASTPPDRGWGSPLHF
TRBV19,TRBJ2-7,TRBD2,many,TGTGCCAGTAGTATCGGTCTAGCGGGTGCCTACGAGCAGTACTTC,CASSIGLAGAYEQYF
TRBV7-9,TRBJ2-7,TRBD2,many,TGTGCCAGCAGCACGACTAGCGCCGCCTACGAGCAGTACTTC,CASSTTSAAYEQYF
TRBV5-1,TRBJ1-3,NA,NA,TGCGCCAGCAGCCCTCGCCCTCAGGGAAACTCTGGAAACACCATATATTTT,CASSPRPQGNSGNTIYF
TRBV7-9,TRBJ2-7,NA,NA,TGCGCCAGCAGCTTGGGAGCAGCTTCCTACGAGCAGTACTTC,CASSLGAASYEQYF
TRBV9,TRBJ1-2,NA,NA,TGTGCCAGCAGCGTACCAAACTATGGCTACACCTTC,CASSVPNYGYTF
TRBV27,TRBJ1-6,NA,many,TGTGCCAGCAGTTTATTGGTCAGGGCTTCCTATAATTCACCCCTCCACTTT,CASSLLVRASYNSPLHF
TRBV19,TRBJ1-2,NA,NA,TGTGCCAGCCGTCTTGTGGGGTTCAACTATGGCTACACCTTC,CASRLVGFNYGYTF
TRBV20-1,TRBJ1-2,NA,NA,TGCAGTGCTAGAGACAGGGTGAAACGCAGCTACACCTTC,CSARDRVKRSYTF
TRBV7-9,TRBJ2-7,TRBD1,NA,TGTGCCAGCAGCTCCACAGGGGTGTACGAGCAGTACTTC,CASSSTGVYEQYF
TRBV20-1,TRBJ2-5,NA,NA,TGCAGTGCTAGAGGGCTATCGGAGTACAATGAGACCCAGTACTTC,CSARGLSEYNETQYF
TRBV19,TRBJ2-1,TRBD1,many,TGTGCCAGCTGCCGGACAGGGAGCTCCTACAATGAGCAGTTCTTC,CASCRTGSSYNEQFF
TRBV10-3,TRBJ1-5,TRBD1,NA,TGTGCCATCAGTCAACAGGGGGAGACTCAGCCCCAGCATTTT,CAISQQGETQPQHF
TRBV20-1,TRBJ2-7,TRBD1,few,TGCAGTGCTAGAGTCAATTGGGACAGCTACGAGCAGTACTTC,CSARVNWDSYEQYF
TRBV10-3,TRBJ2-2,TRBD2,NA,TGTGCCATCAGTGAGATCGGACTAGCGGGGGGGAACACCGGGGAGCTGTTTTTT,CAISEIGLAGGNTGELFF
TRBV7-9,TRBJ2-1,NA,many,TGTGCCAGCAGCTTAGGGGCCGTCACCTACAATGAGCAGTTCTTC,CASSLGAVTYNEQFF
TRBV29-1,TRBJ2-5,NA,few,TGCAGCGTTGGCGACTTCCAAGAGACCCAGTACTTC,CSVGDFQETQYF
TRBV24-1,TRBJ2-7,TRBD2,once,TGTGCCACCAGTGATTTGGGACTAGCGGGAGGGCGAGACAATGAGCAGGACTTC,CATSDLGLAGGRDNEQDF
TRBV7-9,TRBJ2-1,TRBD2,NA,TGTGCCAGCAGTCGGACTAGCGGGACAAATGAGCAGTTCTTC,CASSRTSGTNEQFF
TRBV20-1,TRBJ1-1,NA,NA,TGCAGTTCCAGGAGGGACACTGAAGCTTTCTTT,CSSRRDTEAFF
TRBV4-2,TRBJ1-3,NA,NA,TGTGCCAGCAGCCAAGCCTGGGACACGAGCTCTGGAAACACCATATATTTT,CASSQAWDTSSGNTIYF
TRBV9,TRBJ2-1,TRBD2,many,TGTGCCAGCAGCAAGGGACTAGCGGGGGCATACAATGAGCAGTTCTTC,CASSKGLAGAYNEQFF
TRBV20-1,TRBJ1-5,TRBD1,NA,TGCAGTGGGACAGGGGGAGCTCAGCCCCAGCATTTT,CSGTGGAQPQHF
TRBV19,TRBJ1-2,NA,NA,TGTGCCAGTAGTATGTATGGCCCCTATGGCTACACCTTC,CASSMYGPYGYTF
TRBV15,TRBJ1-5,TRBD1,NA,TGTGCCACCAGCAGAGACCCACCTTGGACAGGTGTGAATCAGCCCCAGCATTTT,CATSRDPPWTGVNQPQHF
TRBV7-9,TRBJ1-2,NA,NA,TGTGCCAGCAGCCTCCAGGCTGGCTACACCTTC,CASSLQAGYTF
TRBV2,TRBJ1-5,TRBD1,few,TGTGCCAGCAGTACACGACGACAGGGGGGCAATCAGCCCCAGCATTTT,CASSTRRQGGNQPQHF
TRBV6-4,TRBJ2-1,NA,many,TGTGCCAGCAGTGAGGCTAGCTACAATGAGCAGTTCTTC,CASSEASYNEQFF
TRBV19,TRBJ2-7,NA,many,TGTGCCAGTAGTATAGGGCGGCACGAAGGGGACTACGAGCAGTACTTC,CASSIGRHEGDYEQYF
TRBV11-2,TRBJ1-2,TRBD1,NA,TGTGCCAGCAGCTCGCAGCCAGGGGGCTTAAACTATGGCTACACCTTC,CASSSQPGGLNYGYTF
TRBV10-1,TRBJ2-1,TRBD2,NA,TGCGCCAGCAGTGATATAGCGGGAGATAAGAATGAGCAGTTCTTC,CASSDIAGDKNEQFF
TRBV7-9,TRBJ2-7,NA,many,TGTGCCAGCAGCTTAAGACATCACCCTTCCTACGAGCAGTACTTC,CASSLRHHPSYEQYF
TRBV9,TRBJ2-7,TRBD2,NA,TGTGCCAGCAGCCCCCGGACTAGCTCCTACGAGCAGTACTTC,CASSPRTSSYEQYF
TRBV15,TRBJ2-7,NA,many,TGTGCCACCAGCTCCTGGGGGAGCTCCTACGAGCAGTACTTC,CATSSWGSSYEQYF
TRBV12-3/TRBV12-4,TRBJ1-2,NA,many,TGTGCCAGCAGTCCCGGGGCAGCCGGCTACACCTTC,CASSPGAAGYTF
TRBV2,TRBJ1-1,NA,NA,TGTGCCAGCAGTCAGGACAGTCTGAACACTGAAGCTTTCTTT,CASSQDSLNTEAFF
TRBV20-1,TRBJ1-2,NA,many,TGCAGTGCTAAAATAGCGGGCCCGCCGGGCTACACCTTC,CSAKIAGPPGYTF
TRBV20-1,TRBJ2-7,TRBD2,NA,TGCAGTGCCAGCAGCGTGGAGCGGGAGGGTTACGAGCAGTACTTC,CSASSVEREGYEQYF
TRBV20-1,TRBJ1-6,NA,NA,TGCAGTGCTACAGACAGCACTAATTCACCCCTCCACTTT,CSATDSTNSPLHF
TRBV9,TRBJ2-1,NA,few,TGTGCCAGCAGCGTAGTTGGCCGGGGTCCCTACAATGAGCAGTTCTTC,CASSVVGRGPYNEQFF
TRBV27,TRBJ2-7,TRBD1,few,TGTGCCAGCAGTTTATTGCCTCCGGGACAGGGAGCCTACGAGCAGTACTTC,CASSLLPPGQGAYEQYF
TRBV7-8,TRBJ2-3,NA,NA,TGTGCCAGCAGTTTAGTGGGCGGGAGCACAGATACGCAGTATTTT,CASSLVGGSTDTQYF